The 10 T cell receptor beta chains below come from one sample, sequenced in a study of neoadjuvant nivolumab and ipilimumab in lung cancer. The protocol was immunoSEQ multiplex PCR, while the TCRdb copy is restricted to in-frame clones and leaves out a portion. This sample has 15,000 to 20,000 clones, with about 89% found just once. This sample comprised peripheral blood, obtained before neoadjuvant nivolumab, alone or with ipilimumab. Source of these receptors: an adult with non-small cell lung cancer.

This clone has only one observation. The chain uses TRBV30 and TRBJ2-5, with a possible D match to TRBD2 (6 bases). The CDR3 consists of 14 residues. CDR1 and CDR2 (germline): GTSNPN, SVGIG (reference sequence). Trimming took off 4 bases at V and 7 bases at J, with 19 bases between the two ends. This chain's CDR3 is CAWNGGTTPATQYF. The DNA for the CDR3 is TGTGCCTGGAACGGCGGGACCACCCCAGCGACCCAGTACTTC.

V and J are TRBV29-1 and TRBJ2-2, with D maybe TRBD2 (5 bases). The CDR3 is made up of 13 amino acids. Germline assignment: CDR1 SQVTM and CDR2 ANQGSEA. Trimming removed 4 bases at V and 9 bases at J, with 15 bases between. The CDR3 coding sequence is TGCAGCGTTGTATTTCCGGGATTCCGGGAGCTGTTTTTT. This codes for CSVVFPGFRELFF.

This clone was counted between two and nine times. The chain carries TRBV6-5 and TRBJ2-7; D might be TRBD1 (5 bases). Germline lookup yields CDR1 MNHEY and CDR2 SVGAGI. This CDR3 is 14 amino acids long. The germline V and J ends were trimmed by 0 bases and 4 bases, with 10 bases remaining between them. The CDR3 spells CASSYSPGLYEQYF. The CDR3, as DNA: TGTGCCAGCAGTTACTCGCCAGGGTTATACGAGCAGTACTTC.

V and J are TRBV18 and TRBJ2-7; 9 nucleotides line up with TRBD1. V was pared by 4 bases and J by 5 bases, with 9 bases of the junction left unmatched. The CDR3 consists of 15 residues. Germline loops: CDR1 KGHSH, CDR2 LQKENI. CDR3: CASSQIRDRVHEQYF. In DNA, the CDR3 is TGTGCCAGCTCACAGATCCGGGACAGGGTCCACGAGCAGTACTTC.

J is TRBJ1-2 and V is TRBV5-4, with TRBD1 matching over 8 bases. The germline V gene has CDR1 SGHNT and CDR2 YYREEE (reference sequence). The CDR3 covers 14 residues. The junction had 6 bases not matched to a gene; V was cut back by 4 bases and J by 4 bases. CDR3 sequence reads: CASSERQGSYGYTF. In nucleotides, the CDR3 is TGTGCCAGCAGCGAAAGACAGGGGAGCTATGGCTACACCTTC.

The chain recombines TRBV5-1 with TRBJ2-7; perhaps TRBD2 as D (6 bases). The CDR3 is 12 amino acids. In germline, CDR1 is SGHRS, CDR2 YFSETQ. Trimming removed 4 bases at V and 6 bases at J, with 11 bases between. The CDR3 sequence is CASSPGGIEQYF. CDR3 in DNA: TGCGCCAGCAGCCCGGGCGGGATCGAGCAGTACTTC.

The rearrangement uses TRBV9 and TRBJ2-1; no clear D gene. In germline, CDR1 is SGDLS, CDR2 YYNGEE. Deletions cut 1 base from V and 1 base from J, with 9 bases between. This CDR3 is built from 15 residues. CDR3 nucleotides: TGTGCCAGCAGCGTACGTGACGGGTCCTACAATGAGCAGTTCTTC. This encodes CASSVRDGSYNEQFF.

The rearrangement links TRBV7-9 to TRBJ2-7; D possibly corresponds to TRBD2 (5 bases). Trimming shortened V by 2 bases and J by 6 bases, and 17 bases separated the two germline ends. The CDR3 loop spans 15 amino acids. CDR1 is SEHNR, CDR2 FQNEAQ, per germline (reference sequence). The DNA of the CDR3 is TGTGCCAGCAGCTTAAGAGATAGCGCCATGGCCGAGCAGTACTTC. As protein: CASSLRDSAMAEQYF.

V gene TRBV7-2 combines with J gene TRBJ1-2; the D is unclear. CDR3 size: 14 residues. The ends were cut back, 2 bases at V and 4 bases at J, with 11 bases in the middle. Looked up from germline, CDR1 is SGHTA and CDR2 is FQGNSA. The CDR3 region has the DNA TGTGCCAGCAGCTTAAAGGGCTCGAGCTATGGCTACACCTTC. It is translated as CASSLKGSSYGYTF. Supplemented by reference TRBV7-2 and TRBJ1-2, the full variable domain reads GAGVSQSPSNKVTEKGKDVELRCDPISGHTALYWYRQSLGQGLEFLIYFQGNSAPDKSGLPSDRFSAERTGGSVSTLTIQRTQQEDSAVYLCASSLKGSSYGYTFGSGTRLTVV.

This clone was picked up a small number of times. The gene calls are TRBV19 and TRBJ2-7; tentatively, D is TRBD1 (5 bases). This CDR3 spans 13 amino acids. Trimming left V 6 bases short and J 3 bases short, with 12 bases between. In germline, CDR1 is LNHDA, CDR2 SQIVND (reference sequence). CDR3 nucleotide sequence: TGTGCCAGTAGCGTAGGGGCCTACTACGAGCAGTACTTC. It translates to CASSVGAYYEQYF.